The 6 T cell receptor beta chains below come from one sample, sequenced in a study of T-cell memory formation after mild COVID-19. Each CDR3 protein gets one entry after TCRdb re-called the 5' RACE reads with MiXCR. The sample lists about 210,000 distinct CDR3 sequences; about 11% were seen once. The sequencing input was PBMCs or a T cell subset sorted from them (not recorded which). These receptor sequences come from a man in his late teens or twenties who had mild COVID-19 (a few samples of this study predate the infection). Cell type and time point are not known.

This clonotype showed up just a few times. This chain joins TRBV7-2 and TRBJ2-2, with D perhaps TRBD1 (6 bases). This CDR3 spans 16 amino acids. Germline values: CDR1 SGHTA, CDR2 FQGNSA. V was shortened by 5 bases and J by 8 bases, with 21 bases between the two germline ends. CDR3 sequence (DNA): TGTGCCAGCAGCCAGAGTCCACAGGGAGTCGAGGGGGAGCTGTTTTTT. Residues: CASSQSPQGVEGELFF.

This clonotype was recorded many times. The genes are TRBV12-3 or TRBV12-4 and TRBJ2-1; D perhaps matches TRBD1 (6 bases). Trimming took 6 bases from V and 6 from J, leaving 12 bases between them. The CDR3 covers 13 residues. CDR3 DNA sequence: TGTGCCAGCAGCTTTACCAGGGGCAATGAGCAGTTCTTC. Amino acid sequence: CASSFTRGNEQFF.

This clonotype was observed many times. The genes are TRBV11-2 and TRBJ1-2; D is undetermined. The CDR3 runs 14 residues. V shed 1 base and J shed 2 bases, with 8 bases lying between them. Germline V gene lookup returns CDR1 SGHAT and CDR2 FQNNGV. CDR3 loop: CASSLVAANYGYTF. The CDR3, as DNA: TGTGCCAGCAGCTTAGTGGCAGCGAACTATGGCTACACCTTC. The full variable domain, its missing parts supplied by reference TRBV11-2 and TRBJ1-2, is EAGVAQSPRYKIIEKRQSVAFWCNPISGHATLYWYQQILGQGPKLLIQFQNNGVVDDSQLPKDRFSAERLKGVDSTLKIQPAKLEDSAVYLCASSLVAANYGYTFGSGTRLTVV.

The chain has TRBV9 and TRBJ2-5; TRBD2 matches at 8 bases. The CDR3 spans 16 residues. CDR1 is SGDLS, CDR2 YYNGEE, per germline. Losses at the gene ends were 0 bases for V and 4 bases for J; bases not matched to a gene: 8. CDR3 sequence (DNA): TGTGCCAGCAGCGTAGCGCCAGCTAGCGGGCGAGAGACCCAGTACTTC. Amino acids: CASSVAPASGRETQYF. Drawing the rest from reference TRBV9 and TRBJ2-5, the complete variable domain is DSGVTQTPKHLITATGQRVTLRCSPRSGDLSVYWYQQSLDQGLQFLIQYYNGEERAKGNILERFSAQQFPDLHSELNLSSLELGDSALYFCASSVAPASGRETQYFGPGTRLLVL.

This clonotype was counted between two and nine times. A read error may account for a junction end that differs from germline. V gene TRBV7-7 combines with J gene TRBJ2-3, with D perhaps matching TRBD1 (6 bases). The germline CDR1 and CDR2 sequences are SSHAT and FNYEAQ (reference sequence). This CDR3 contains 13 residues. CDR3 loop: CASSLAQGDTQYF. The CDR3 region has the DNA TGTGCTAGCAGCTTAGCCCAGGGGGATACGCAGTATTTT.

The chain employs TRBV2 and TRBJ1-6, with TRBD1 matching over 8 bases. V shed 4 bases, J shed 7 bases, and the junction held 6 bases outside the gene matches. CDR3 size: 15 residues. Germline values: CDR1 SNHLY, CDR2 FYNNEI. CDR3 sequence (DNA): TGTGCCAGCAGTGCGGACAGGGTGGGGAATTCACCCCTCCACTTT. Its protein is CASSADRVGNSPLHF.